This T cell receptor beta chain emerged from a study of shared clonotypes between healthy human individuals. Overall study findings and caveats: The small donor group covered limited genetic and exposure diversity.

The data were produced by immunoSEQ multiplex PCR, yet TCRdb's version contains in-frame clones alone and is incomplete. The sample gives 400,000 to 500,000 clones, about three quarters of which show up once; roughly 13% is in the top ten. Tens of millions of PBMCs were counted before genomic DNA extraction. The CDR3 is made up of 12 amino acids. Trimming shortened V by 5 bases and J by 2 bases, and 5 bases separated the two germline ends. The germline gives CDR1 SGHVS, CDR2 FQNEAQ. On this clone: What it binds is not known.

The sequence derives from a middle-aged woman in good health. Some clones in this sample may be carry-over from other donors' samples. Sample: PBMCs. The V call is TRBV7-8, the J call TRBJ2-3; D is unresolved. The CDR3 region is CASSHYTDTQYF. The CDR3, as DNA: TGTGCCAGCAGCCACTACACAGATACGCAGTATTTT.